This passage covers 23 T cell receptor beta chains from one sample sequenced in a study of T-cell reconstitution after alpha-beta-depleted transplantation in children. Construction of the TCRbeta library involved unique molecular identifiers. TCRdb re-analysed the PCR reads in MiXCR, keeping a single row per CDR3 protein. Found here are some 390,000 distinct CDR3 sequences, roughly 22% of them singletons; the top ten hold approximately 3.9%. The specimen was PBMCs from the stem cell graft donor, collected from the stem cell graft. These receptors all stem from a human donor who donated a stem cell graft to a child with acute myeloid leukemia.

A few counts support this clonotype. The J gene is TRBJ2-7, the V gene TRBV18; the D is unclear. Trimming shortened V by 1 base and J by 4 bases, and 11 bases separated the two germline ends. Germline V lookup: CDR1 KGHSH, CDR2 LQKENI. The CDR3 has 14 amino acids. The DNA for the CDR3 is TGTGCCAGCTCACCACGCCAGGACGTATACGAGCAGTACTTC. Protein sequence: CASSPRQDVYEQYF.

This chain connects TRBV12-3 or TRBV12-4 to TRBJ1-6, with TRBD1 matching 7 bases. The length of the CDR3 is 15 residues. The ends lost 5 bases at V and 8 bases at J; junction bases unmatched: 9. The CDR3 is CASSITDRFDSPLHF. The CDR3 DNA sequence: TGTGCCAGCAGTATCACGGACAGGTTCGATTCACCCCTCCACTTT.

The rearrangement uses TRBV7-2 and TRBJ2-3; possibly TRBD2 for D (5 bases). The CDR3 spans 14 residues. Trimming shortened V by 2 bases and J by 3 bases, and 9 bases separated the two germline ends. Germline V lookup: CDR1 SGHTA, CDR2 FQGNSA. The CDR3 loop reads CASSLTRSTDTQYF. The CDR3, as DNA: TGTGCCAGCAGCTTAACTAGATCAACAGATACGCAGTATTTT. Drawing the rest from reference TRBV7-2 and TRBJ2-3, the complete variable domain is GAGVSQSPSNKVTEKGKDVELRCDPISGHTALYWYRQSLGQGLEFLIYFQGNSAPDKSGLPSDRFSAERTGGSVSTLTIQRTQQEDSAVYLCASSLTRSTDTQYFGPGTRLTVL.

V gene TRBV20-1 combines with J gene TRBJ2-1; 11 bases line up with TRBD2. CDR3 size: 15 residues. Germline CDR1 DFQATT, CDR2 SNEGSKA (reference sequence). The junction had 5 bases not matched to a gene; V was cut back by 0 bases and J by 7 bases. CDR3: CSARDPLAGGNEQFF. The CDR3, as DNA: TGCAGTGCTAGAGATCCCCTAGCGGGGGGTAATGAGCAGTTCTTC.

This clonotype was recorded many times. The rearrangement links TRBV6-1 to TRBJ2-1; TRBD1 matches at 8 bases. Germline lookup yields CDR1 MNHNS and CDR2 SASEGT. Trimming removed 7 bases from V and 5 bases from J; junction bases left unmatched: 10. The CDR3 has 15 residues. CDR3 bases: TGTGCCAGCAACCAGGGACCGGACAGGGACAATGAGCAGTTCTTC. Residues: CASNQGPDRDNEQFF.

The chain links TRBV29-1 to TRBJ2-5; D is unresolved. Trimming took 8 bases from V and 3 from J, leaving 13 bases between them. Germline loops: CDR1 SQVTM, CDR2 ANQGSEA. CDR3 length equals 12 residues. CDR3 region: CSSRDAEETQYF. In DNA, the CDR3 is TGCAGCTCCCGTGACGCTGAAGAGACCCAGTACTTC.

The rearrangement links TRBV4-1 to TRBJ2-3; unclear D gene. The CDR3 has 13 residues. The V and J ends lost 0 bases and 6 bases respectively, with 7 bases between them. Germline CDR1 is MGHRA and CDR2 is YSYEKL. The CDR3 region has the DNA TGCGCCAGCAGCCAAGATCGCATCGATACGCAGTATTTT. This codes for CASSQDRIDTQYF.

This clonotype was observed at least ten times. This sequence joins TRBV5-1 and TRBJ2-7; D remains unclear. V lost 1 base to trimming and J lost 3 bases, with 8 bases between them. CDR3 length equals 13 residues. CDR1 and CDR2 (germline): SGHRS, YFSETQ. The CDR3 nucleotides are TGCGCCAGCAGCTTGTCGGACGGCTACGAGCAGTACTTC. Translating gives CASSLSDGYEQYF.

This clonotype was picked up a small number of times. The chain has TRBV27 and TRBJ2-5; 10 bases are shared with TRBD2. This CDR3 comprises 15 residues. CDR1 is MNHEY and CDR2 is SMNVEV in the germline V gene (reference sequence). V lost 3 bases, J lost 2 bases, and 3 bases stayed unmatched. The CDR3 loop reads CASSFYSGGQETQYF. CDR3 nucleotide sequence: TGTGCCAGCAGTTTTTATAGCGGGGGGCAAGAGACCCAGTACTTC.

The table lists this clonotype with many counts. V gene TRBV6-5 combines with J gene TRBJ2-1, with a tentative D call TRBD1 (6 bases). The CDR3 consists of 16 residues. CDR1 and CDR2 from the germline V gene are MNHEY and SVGAGI. With 2 bases removed from V and 1 base from J, the gap between germline ends came to 12 bases. The CDR3 is CASSYGQGLSYNEQFF. The CDR3 nucleotides read TGTGCCAGCAGTTACGGGCAGGGGTTATCCTACAATGAGCAGTTCTTC.

The table lists this clonotype with a few counts. This sequence joins TRBV11-2 and TRBJ2-7; 8 bases map to TRBD1. The CDR3 length is 15 residues. The germline gives CDR1 SGHAT, CDR2 FQNNGV. V was clipped by 5 bases and J by 1 base; unmatched bases: 7. CDR3 region: CASSLPGDRSYEQYF. As DNA, the CDR3 is TGTGCCAGCAGCCTACCCGGGGACAGGTCCTACGAGCAGTACTTC.

This clonotype appeared once. This rearrangement joins TRBV20-1 to TRBJ2-7, with 8 positions matching TRBD2. J lost 2 bases, V lost 6 bases, and 6 bases had no gene match. Germline V gives CDR1 DFQATT, CDR2 SNEGSKA (reference sequence). There are 13 residues in the CDR3. This CDR3 is CSAASSGTYEQYF. The CDR3 DNA follows: TGCAGTGCGGCTAGTAGCGGGACCTACGAGCAGTACTTC.

This clonotype was picked up a small number of times. The chain couples TRBV6-5 to TRBJ1-1; no definite D call. Trimming pared 0 bases from V and 2 bases from J, leaving 10 bases between. CDR1 is MNHEY, CDR2 SVGAGI, per germline. This CDR3 comprises 15 residues. This CDR3 is CASSYSYRENTEAFF. The CDR3 coding sequence is TGTGCCAGCAGTTACTCGTATCGGGAAAACACTGAAGCTTTCTTT.

The chain has TRBV6-2 or TRBV6-3 and TRBJ2-1; D is unclear. CDR3 length: 12 amino acids. Per germline, CDR1 MNHEY and CDR2 SVGEGT. V was trimmed by 3 bases and J by 8 bases, leaving 8 bases between them. The CDR3 region is CASSYYLDEQFF. In DNA form, the CDR3 reads TGTGCCAGCAGTTATTATCTAGATGAGCAGTTCTTC.

CDR3 in amino acids: CSATTGWGGELFF. CDR3 sequence (DNA): TGCAGTGCCACCACAGGGTGGGGCGGGGAGCTGTTTTTT. The V gene is TRBV20-1, the J gene TRBJ2-2; maybe TRBD1 (6 bases). CDR3 length equals 13 residues. Germline CDR1 is DFQATT and CDR2 is SNEGSKA (reference sequence). With 6 bases removed from V and 7 bases from J, the gap between germline ends came to 15 bases.

The V gene is TRBV20-1, the J gene TRBJ1-4; 8 bases are a match to TRBD1. V lost 0 bases, J lost 6 bases, and 6 bases stayed unmatched. This CDR3 is built from 15 residues. Germline V gives CDR1 DFQATT, CDR2 SNEGSKA (reference sequence). As DNA, the CDR3 is TGCAGTGCTAGAGATTCAGGGGGCTTTGATGAAAAACTGTTTTTT. It codes for CSARDSGGFDEKLFF.

This clonotype was counted many times. This chain joins TRBV7-2 and TRBJ2-2; no firm D call. The germline V gene encodes CDR1 SGHTA and CDR2 FQGNSA. The CDR3 loop spans 14 amino acids. V lost 2 bases and J 2 bases, leaving 6 bases between the germline ends. DNA for the CDR3: TGTGCCAGCAGCTTAAACAGAAACACCGGGGAGCTGTTTTTT. Translating gives CASSLNRNTGELFF. Using reference TRBV7-2 and TRBJ2-2 for the parts outside the CDR3, the full variable domain is GAGVSQSPSNKVTEKGKDVELRCDPISGHTALYWYRQSLGQGLEFLIYFQGNSAPDKSGLPSDRFSAERTGGSVSTLTIQRTQQEDSAVYLCASSLNRNTGELFFGEGSRLTVL.

This chain links TRBV11-3 with TRBJ1-5; D gene uncertain. Germline V gene lookup returns CDR1 SGHNT and CDR2 YENEEA. The V end was cut by 3 bases, the J end by 4 bases, with 16 bases between. The CDR3 is made up of 16 amino acids. In DNA, the CDR3 is TGTGCCAGCAGCTTTGGGCAGCCTGTACCTAATCAGCCCCAGCATTTT. Translation gives CASSFGQPVPNQPQHF.

J is TRBJ1-2 and V is TRBV28; D perhaps matches TRBD1 (5 bases). Trimming cost V 6 bases and J 4 bases, with 21 bases left between them. Germline V gene sequence: CDR1 MDHEN, CDR2 SYDVKM. This CDR3 comprises 16 residues. CDR3 nucleotide sequence: TGTGCCAGCAGCCTGGCAAGCGAGGGACGGATCTATGGCTACACCTTC. Translated: CASSLASEGRIYGYTF.

This sequence joins TRBV5-5 and TRBJ2-7, with a weak D call TRBD1 (6 bases). CDR1 SGHKS and CDR2 YYEKEE come from the germline V gene (reference sequence). V lost 4 bases and J lost 0, with 14 bases in between. This CDR3 has 15 residues. The CDR3 region has the DNA TGTGCCAGCAGCCGAAGGACAGAATCCTCCTACGAGCAGTACTTC. Translation: CASSRRTESSYEQYF.

In this sample, this clonotype turned up many times. J is TRBJ1-5 and V is TRBV28; TRBD1 agrees at 8 bases. The CDR3 totals 14 residues. CDR1 is MDHEN and CDR2 is SYDVKM in the germline V gene. V lost 5 bases, J lost 7 bases, and 7 bases stayed unmatched. The CDR3 DNA follows: TGTGCCAGCAGTACCGATAACAGGGGGCAGCCCCAGCATTTT. Protein: CASSTDNRGQPQHF.

This clonotype was recorded a few times. The chain carries TRBV4-3 and TRBJ2-2; tentatively, D is TRBD1 (5 bases). Germline CDR1 is LGHNA and CDR2 is YSLEER. Trimming removed 1 base from V and 4 bases from J, with 16 bases in between. This CDR3 has 17 residues. The CDR3 reads CASSQGSSGPSTGELFF. For the CDR3, the DNA is TGCGCCAGCAGCCAAGGATCGTCAGGGCCCAGCACCGGGGAGCTGTTTTTT.

This clonotype has more than one count but fewer than ten. The chain combines TRBV5-1 with TRBJ2-7; D might be TRBD1 (6 bases). CDR1 and CDR2 (germline): SGHRS, YFSETQ. Trimming shortened V by 4 bases and J by 5 bases, and 16 bases separated the two germline ends. The CDR3 is 14 amino acids. CDR3 in amino acids: CASSRTGSIHEQYF. Written as DNA, the CDR3 is TGCGCCAGCAGCAGAACAGGGAGTATCCACGAGCAGTACTTC.